The T cell receptor beta chain described here comes from a study of T-cell reconstitution after alpha-beta-depleted transplantation in children. V shed 5 bases, J shed 5 bases, and the junction held 9 bases outside the gene matches. The CDR3 contains 16 residues. The germline gives CDR1 MNHEY, CDR2 SMNVEV (reference sequence). Library preparation (for TCRbeta) was performed with unique molecular identifiers. TCRdb processed the PCR reads anew with MiXCR; each CDR3 protein has one entry. The repertoire holds approximately 500,000 distinct CDR3 sequences, about 10% seen once, with 2% to 2.5% in the top ten. Ten or more counts support this clonotype.

This receptor was taken from a child aged 2 to 10 with inherited bone marrow failure, due to receive a stem cell transplant. V gene TRBV27 combines with J gene TRBJ2-5; TRBD2 matches at 12 bases. Sequenced here: PBMCs, sampled before TCRalphabeta/CD19-depleted stem cell transplant. CDR3 in DNA: TGTGCCAGCAGTAGAGGTTCTAGCGGGAGGGCGGAGACCCAGTACTTC. It encodes CASSRGSSGRAETQYF.